This T cell receptor beta chain was recorded in a study of blood T cells in healthy people across ages. General observations from the study: With age, beta diversity per million T cells declined roughly linearly, significantly by 30 to 50.

The length of the CDR3 is 15 residues. Trimming shortened V by 2 bases and J by 5 bases, and 15 bases separated the two germline ends. Germline lookup yields CDR1 MNHEY and CDR2 SMNVEV (reference sequence). This clonotype was counted between two and nine times. Its antigen remains unknown. With a J-beta primer mix and a sample-barcoded 5' primer, a second PCR ran about 7 to 11 cycles. TCRdb itself ran the 5' RACE reads through MiXCR, one entry per CDR3 protein. The data hold about 1,600,000 distinct CDR3 sequences, with roughly 40% observed a single time. Researchers collected ten milliliters of peripheral blood from every single donor. In each sample, at least 7 million PBMCs were isolated.

This TCR was recovered from a woman under 30 in good health. This chain uses TRBV27 with TRBJ1-2; no firm D call. What was sequenced was blood. This CDR3 is CASSLNNGPRYGYTF. The CDR3 DNA follows: TGTGCCAGCAGTTTAAATAACGGACCCCGGTATGGCTACACCTTC.